Given below is one T cell receptor (beta chain) in context. Other DNA sequences within the sample encode an identical CDR3. This sample was taken from a study of control samples from healthy donors and cancer patients. Method: immunoSEQ multiplex PCR; TCRdb's copy keeps in-frame clones and lacks some. The table includes 130,000 or so clones, over 80% detected once. Germline CDR1 is KGHSH and CDR2 is LQKENI. Trimming left V 3 bases short and J 3 bases short, with 8 bases between. The CDR3 runs 13 residues. The chain is built from TRBV18 and TRBJ1-2, with D unresolved. The sequence came from a woman between 50 and 59 years old in good health. The material sequenced was blood. CDR3 sequence: CASSPGRDYGYTF. In DNA, the CDR3 is TGTGCCAGCTCACCGGGTCGGGACTATGGCTACACCTTC.